This T cell receptor (beta chain) was retrieved from a study of regulatory T cells in long-lasting Graves disease. This clonotype appeared many times. Noted time point: newly diagnosed GD, antithyroid drugs for less than 3 months. PBMC RNA served as the TCR library source. The CDR3 has 15 amino acids. V was shortened by 5 bases and J by 1 base, with 9 bases between the two germline ends. Germline V gene sequence: CDR1 MDHEN, CDR2 SYDVKM. Construction of the TCR beta libraries employed iRepertoire HTBI primers in conjunction with Arm-PCR of CDR3 regions. MiXCR, run by TCRdb on the multiplex PCR reads, gives a single entry per CDR3 protein. The repertoire holds about 620,000 distinct CDR3 sequences, roughly 15% seen once, with approximately 18% in the top ten. The same data also contributed to another study, on T cells in Graves' hyperthyroidism and ophthalmopathy.

The receptor was isolated from a woman aged 25 to 39 with Graves disease. The gene calls are TRBV28 and TRBJ2-6; a weak D match, TRBD1 (5 bases). This specimen consisted of peripheral blood mononuclear cells (PBMCs), obtained at new diagnosis, from a patient treated with antithyroid drugs. The CDR3 sequence: CASSPAGSGANVLTF. The CDR3 bases are TGTGCCAGCAGTCCGGCAGGGTCTGGGGCCAACGTCCTGACTTTC.